This entry is about one TCR beta chain. What it binds is unknown. Genomic DNA from each subset was divided evenly over several immunoSEQ plates. Authors' data handling: ImmunoSEQ supplied junction-only sequences lacking quality scores, so filtering was different. TCRdb's table, derived via immunoSEQ multiplex PCR, lists solely in-frame clones and lacks some. The DNA gave D and trimming, while V, J and clone size come from that table. The table includes 630,000 or so clones, more than 95% detected once. CD45RO negativity and positive selection for CCR7 defined naive CD8 cells, a population that excluded terminally differentiated effector memory CD45RA+ cells. This sample stems from a study of shared clonotypes between healthy human individuals. Germline V CDR1 and CDR2: SGHRS, YFSETQ. This CDR3 comprises 15 residues. The ends lost 1 base at V and 1 base at J; junction bases unmatched: 3. Notes on the study in general: The study sampled only blood, and tissue repertoires likely differ.

The clonotype originates from a young man in good health. This sequence joins TRBV5-1 and TRBJ2-7; 9 bases line up with TRBD1. The sequenced sample was naive CD8+ T cells sorted from blood. CDR3 sequence (DNA): TGCGCCAGCAGCTTGTCACAGGGGGCTTCCTACGAGCAGTACTTC. This sequence encodes CASSLSQGASYEQYF.